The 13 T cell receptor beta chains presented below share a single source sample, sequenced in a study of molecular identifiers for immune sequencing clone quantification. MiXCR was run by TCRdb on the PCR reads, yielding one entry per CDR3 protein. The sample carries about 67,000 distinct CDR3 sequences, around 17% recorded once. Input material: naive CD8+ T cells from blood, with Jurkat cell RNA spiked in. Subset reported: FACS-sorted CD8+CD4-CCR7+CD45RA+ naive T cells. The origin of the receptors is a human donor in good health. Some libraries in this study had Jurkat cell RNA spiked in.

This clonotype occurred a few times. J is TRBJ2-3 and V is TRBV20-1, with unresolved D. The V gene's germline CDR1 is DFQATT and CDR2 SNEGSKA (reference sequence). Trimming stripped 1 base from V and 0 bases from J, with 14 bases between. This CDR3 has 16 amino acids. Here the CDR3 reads CSARGFDPSSTDTQYF. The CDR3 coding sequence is TGCAGTGCTAGAGGCTTTGACCCCTCTAGCACAGATACGCAGTATTTT.

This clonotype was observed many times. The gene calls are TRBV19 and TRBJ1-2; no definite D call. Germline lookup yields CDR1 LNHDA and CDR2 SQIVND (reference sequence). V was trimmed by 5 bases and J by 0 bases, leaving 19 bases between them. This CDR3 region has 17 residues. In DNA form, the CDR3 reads TGTGCCAGTAGTCCCGGCAGTTTGTACCGCGCTAACTATGGCTACACCTTC. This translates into CASSPGSLYRANYGYTF.

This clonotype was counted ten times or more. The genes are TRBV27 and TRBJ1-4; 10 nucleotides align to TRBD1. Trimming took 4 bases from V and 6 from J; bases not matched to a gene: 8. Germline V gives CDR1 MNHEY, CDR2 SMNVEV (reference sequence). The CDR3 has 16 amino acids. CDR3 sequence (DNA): TGTGCCAGCAGTTCTCCGGGACAGGGGAACTATGAAAAACTGTTTTTT. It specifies CASSSPGQGNYEKLFF.

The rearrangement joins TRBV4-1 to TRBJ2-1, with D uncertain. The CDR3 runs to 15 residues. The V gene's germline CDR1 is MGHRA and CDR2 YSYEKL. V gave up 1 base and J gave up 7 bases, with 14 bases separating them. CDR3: CASSQGPSIYNEQFF. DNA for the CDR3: TGCGCCAGCAGCCAAGGGCCCTCTATTTATAATGAGCAGTTCTTC.

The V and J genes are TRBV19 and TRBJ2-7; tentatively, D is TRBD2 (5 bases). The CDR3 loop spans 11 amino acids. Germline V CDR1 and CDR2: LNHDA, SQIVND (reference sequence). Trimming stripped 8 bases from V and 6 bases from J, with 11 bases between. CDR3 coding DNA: TGTGCCAGTGGAGGACCCACCGAGCAGTACTTC. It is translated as CASGGPTEQYF.

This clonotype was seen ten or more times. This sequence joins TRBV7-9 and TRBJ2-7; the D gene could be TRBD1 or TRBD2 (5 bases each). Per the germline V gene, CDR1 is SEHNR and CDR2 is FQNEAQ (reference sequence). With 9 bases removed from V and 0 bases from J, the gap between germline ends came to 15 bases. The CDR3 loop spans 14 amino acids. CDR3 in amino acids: CASTRDPSSYEQYF. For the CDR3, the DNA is TGTGCCAGTACCCGGGACCCGAGCTCCTACGAGCAGTACTTC. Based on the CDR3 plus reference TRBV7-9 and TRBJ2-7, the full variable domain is DTGVSQNPRHKITKRGQNVTFRCDPISEHNRLYWYRQTLGQGPEFLTYFQNEAQLEKSRLLSDRFSAERPKGSFSTLEIQRTEQGDSAMYLCASTRDPSSYEQYFGPGTRLTVT.

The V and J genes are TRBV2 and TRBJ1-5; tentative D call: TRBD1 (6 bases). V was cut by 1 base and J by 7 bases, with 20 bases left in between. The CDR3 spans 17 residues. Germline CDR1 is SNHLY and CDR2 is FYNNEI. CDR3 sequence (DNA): TGTGCCAGCAGTGAAGTGAGGGGGGTCATGTTTCGGCAGCCCCAGCATTTT. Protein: CASSEVRGVMFRQPQHF.

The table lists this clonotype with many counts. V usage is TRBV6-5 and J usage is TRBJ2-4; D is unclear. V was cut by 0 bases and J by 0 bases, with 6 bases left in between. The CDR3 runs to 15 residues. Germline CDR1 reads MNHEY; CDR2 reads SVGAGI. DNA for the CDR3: TGTGCCAGCAGTTACTCGCGGCTAGCCAAAAACATTCAGTACTTC. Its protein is CASSYSRLAKNIQYF.

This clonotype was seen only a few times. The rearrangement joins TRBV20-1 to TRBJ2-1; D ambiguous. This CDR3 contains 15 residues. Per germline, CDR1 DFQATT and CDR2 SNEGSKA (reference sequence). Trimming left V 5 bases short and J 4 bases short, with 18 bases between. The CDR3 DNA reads TGCAGTGCTCATCCCATGGGCGGTACTTACAATGAGCAGTTCTTC. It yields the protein CSAHPMGGTYNEQFF.

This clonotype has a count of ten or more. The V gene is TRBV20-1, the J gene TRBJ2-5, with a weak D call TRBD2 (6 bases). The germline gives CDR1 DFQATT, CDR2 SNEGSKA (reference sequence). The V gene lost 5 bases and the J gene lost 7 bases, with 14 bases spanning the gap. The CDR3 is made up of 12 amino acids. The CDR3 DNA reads TGCAGTGCTCCGGACCCGCGGGGGACCCAGTACTTC. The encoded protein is CSAPDPRGTQYF.

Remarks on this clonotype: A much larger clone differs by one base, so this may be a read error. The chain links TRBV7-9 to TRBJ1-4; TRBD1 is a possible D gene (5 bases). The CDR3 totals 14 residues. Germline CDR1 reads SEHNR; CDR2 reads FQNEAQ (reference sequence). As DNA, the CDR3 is TGTGCCAGCAGCTGGGAAGGGGATCGTGAAAAACCGTTTTTT. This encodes CASSWEGDREKPFF. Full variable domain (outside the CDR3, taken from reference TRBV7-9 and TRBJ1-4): DTGVSQNPRHKITKRGQNVTFRCDPISEHNRLYWYRQTLGQGPEFLTYFQNEAQLEKSRLLSDRFSAERPKGSFSTLEIQRTEQGDSAMYLCASSWEGDREKPFFGSGTQLSVL.

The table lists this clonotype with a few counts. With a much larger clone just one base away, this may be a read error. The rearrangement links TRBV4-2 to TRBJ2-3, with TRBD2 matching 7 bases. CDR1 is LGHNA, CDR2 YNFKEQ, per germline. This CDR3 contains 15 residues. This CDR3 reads CAGSMMAGVTDTQYF. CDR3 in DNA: TGTGCCGGCAGCATGATGGCGGGGGTCACAGATACGCAGTATTTT.

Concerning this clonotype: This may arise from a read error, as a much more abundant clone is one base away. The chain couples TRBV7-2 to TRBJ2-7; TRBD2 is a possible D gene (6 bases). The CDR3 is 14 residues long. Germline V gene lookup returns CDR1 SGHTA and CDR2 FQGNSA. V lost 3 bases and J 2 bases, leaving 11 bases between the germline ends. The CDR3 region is CASSFSGSTYEQYF. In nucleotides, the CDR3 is TGTGCCAGCAGCTTTAGCGGAAGCACCTACGAGCAGTACTTC.